This T cell receptor beta chain was found in a study of identical twins' blood T cells. This clonotype was found a few times. One entry per CDR3 protein results from TCRdb running MiXCR on the 5' RACE reads. The profile shows 300,000 to 400,000 distinct CDR3 sequences, approximately 30% of them singletons. Sample: PBMCs. The receptor's source is a woman aged 18-49 years in good health.

In nucleotides, the CDR3 is TGTGCCAGTCGGGACAGGGGTGGTTACACCGGGGAGCTGTTTTTT. Encoded protein: CASRDRGGYTGELFF. The chain employs TRBV6-5 and TRBJ2-2; 10 positions agree with TRBD1. CDR1 MNHEY and CDR2 SVGAGI come from the germline V gene. The trim removed 9 bases at V and 3 bases at J, leaving 7 bases unmatched. The CDR3 covers 15 residues.